One and the same sample provided the 4 T cell receptor beta chains below, sequenced in a study of control samples from healthy donors and cancer patients. Sequencing was performed with immunoSEQ multiplex PCR; in TCRdb, only in-frame clones are kept and a portion is missing. This sample carries about 150,000 clones, 91% of them seen once, and the ten largest clones take approximately 2.9%. Sequencing was performed on blood. The receptor source for this set is a man aged 25-45 years in good health.

As to this clone: Other DNA variants within this sample encode the same CDR3. V is TRBV19 and J is TRBJ2-3; 12 bases map to TRBD2. Germline loops: CDR1 LNHDA, CDR2 SQIVND (reference sequence). V shed 5 bases and J 1 base; nucleotides not matched to a gene: 4. The length of the CDR3 is 16 residues. CDR3 loop: CASSLRLAGGTDTQYF. The CDR3 DNA reads as TGTGCCAGTAGTCTCAGACTAGCGGGGGGCACAGATACGCAGTATTTT. Drawing the rest from reference TRBV19 and TRBJ2-3, the complete variable domain is DGGITQSPKYLFRKEGQNVTLSCEQNLNHDAMYWYRQDPGQGLRLIYYSQIVNDFQKGDIAEGYSVSREKKESFPLTVTSAQKNPTAFYLCASSLRLAGGTDTQYFGPGTRLTVL.

The rearrangement uses TRBV7-9 and TRBJ1-2, with D unresolved. The CDR3 has 14 residues. V shed 3 bases and J shed 3 bases, with 11 bases lying between them. Germline CDR1 and CDR2: SEHNR and FQNEAQ (reference sequence). CDR3 coding DNA: TGTGCCAGCAGCTTCGGTGGATGGGACTATGGCTACACCTTC. Its translation: CASSFGGWDYGYTF. The entire variable domain, with the rest obtained from reference TRBV7-9 and TRBJ1-2, is as follows: DTGVSQNPRHKITKRGQNVTFRCDPISEHNRLYWYRQTLGQGPEFLTYFQNEAQLEKSRLLSDRFSAERPKGSFSTLEIQRTEQGDSAMYLCASSFGGWDYGYTFGSGTRLTVV.

The chain uses TRBV5-1 and TRBJ2-1; D may be TRBD2 (5 bases). CDR1 SGHRS and CDR2 YFSETQ come from the germline V gene. CDR3 size: 12 residues. The germline V and J ends were trimmed by 4 bases and 5 bases, with 7 bases remaining between them. CDR3 sequence: CASSPLDNEQFF. The CDR3 DNA sequence: TGCGCCAGCAGCCCACTAGACAATGAGCAGTTCTTC. The complete variable domain, with remaining parts taken from reference TRBV5-1 and TRBJ2-1, reads KAGVTQTPRYLIKTRGQQVTLSCSPISGHRSVSWYQQTPGQGLQFLFEYFSETQRNKGNFPGRFSGRQFSNSRSEMNVSTLELGDSALYLCASSPLDNEQFFGPGTRLTVL.

The V gene is TRBV5-6, the J gene TRBJ1-2; D is ambiguous. Trimming left V 4 bases short and J 4 bases short, with 14 bases between. The CDR3 length is 14 residues. From germline, CDR1 is SGHDT and CDR2 YYEEEE. CDR3 bases: TGTGCCAGCAGCCCCACGGGGAACGTCTATGGCTACACCTTC. Translated, it gives CASSPTGNVYGYTF.